The rows below give T cell receptor beta chains drawn from one sample of a study of blood T cell repertoires in COVID-19. Repertoires were generated with immunoSEQ multiplex PCR, while TCRdb's copy carries only in-frame clones and drops some. In the table there are about 170,000 clones, over 75% of which are singletons. The sequenced sample consisted of peripheral blood. The origin of the receptors is a man aged 60 to 69 who had recovered from COVID-19. The CDR3 runs from the conserved cysteine through the conserved F or W. Fields, in order: CDR3 DNA, CDR3 protein, clone size, J gene, V gene, D gene. A D gene is named only where the DNA matches it firmly. The size entry is marked missing in some rows and otherwise reads once, few, many or a size class.

TGTGCCGCCCTTGGCGGGGGGTCGGGGAATGAGCAGTTCTTC CAALGGGSGNEQFF NA TRBJ2-1 TRBV10-3 TRBD2
TGCGCCAGCAGCCTCATAGCGGGGGGGCTTAACACCGGGGAGCTGTTTTTT CASSLIAGGLNTGELFF NA TRBJ2-2 TRBV4-3 TRBD2
TGTGCCAGCAGCTTGTCGAGTTATAATTCACCCCTCCACTTT CASSLSSYNSPLHF NA TRBJ1-6 TRBV7-9 NA
TGTGCCAGCTCACCCTCTGTGACAGGGGGACAAGAGACCCAGTACTTC CASSPSVTGGQETQYF once TRBJ2-5 TRBV18 TRBD1
TGCGCCAGCAGATACAGGGACACTAGGGACTATGGCTACACCTTC CASRYRDTRDYGYTF NA TRBJ1-2 TRBV5-1 NA
TGTGCCAGCAGCCTCCCGGATCTATCTTACCAGGGGCTGGGGGATCAGCCCCAGCATTTT CASSLPDLSYQGLGDQPQHF few TRBJ1-5 TRBV3-1/TRBV3-2 NA
TGTGCCAGTAGTCCTAGCGGGGGAAGCACAGATACGCAGTATTTT CASSPSGGSTDTQYF once TRBJ2-3 TRBV19 TRBD2
TGTGCCAGCAGCTTAAGAGCAGGGGCCACTCTGAACACTGAAGCTTTCTTT CASSLRAGATLNTEAFF NA TRBJ1-1 TRBV7-2 NA
TGTGCCAGCAGTGACATCCGATTCAACACCGGGGAGCTGTTTTTT CASSDIRFNTGELFF NA TRBJ2-2 TRBV7-9 NA
TGTGCCAGTAGAGAGCGGGGGGCCGGTTCCTACAATGAGCAGTTCTTC CASRERGAGSYNEQFF NA TRBJ2-1 TRBV19 TRBD2
TGCGCCAGCAGTTGGAGGTTTGAGGACACTGAAGCTTTCTTT CASSWRFEDTEAFF NA TRBJ1-1 TRBV5-1 NA
TGTGCCAGCAGTGACCAAATCCAGCCCCAGCATTTT CASSDQIQPQHF NA TRBJ1-5 TRBV6-1 NA
TGTGCCAGCAGTGAAGTCAGGTTGGATTCACCCCTCCACTTT CASSEVRLDSPLHF NA TRBJ1-6 TRBV2 NA
TGTGCCAGCAGCGATCAACAGGGGGCGCTCTATGGCTACACCTTC CASSDQQGALYGYTF NA TRBJ1-2 TRBV7-2 TRBD1
TGTGCCAGCAGCTTAGATCTAGACACCGGGGAGCTGTTTTTT CASSLDLDTGELFF few TRBJ2-2 TRBV7-2 NA
TGTGCCAGCAGCGTAGGACAGAGGAACACTGAAGCTTTCTTT CASSVGQRNTEAFF NA TRBJ1-1 TRBV9 NA
TGTGCCAGTAGTTTCGGACAGGACTCCTACAATGAGCAGTTCTTC CASSFGQDSYNEQFF NA TRBJ2-1 TRBV19 TRBD1
TGTGCCAGCAGTTATCCGACTAGCGGGGGCCCGAGCTCCTACGAGCAGTACTTC CASSYPTSGGPSSYEQYF few TRBJ2-7 TRBV6-2/TRBV6-3 TRBD2
TGTGCCAGCAGCTTTTCCGGGGGGGCCAGAGAGACCCAGTACTTC CASSFSGGARETQYF NA TRBJ2-5 TRBV7-9 TRBD2
TGTGCCAGCCGAACCTCCAAAGGGGGAGACAATGAGCAGTTCTTC CASRTSKGGDNEQFF NA TRBJ2-1 TRBV3-1/TRBV3-2 NA
TGTGCCAGCAGCCAAGGACTAGCAAAGGGGAAGACCCAGTACTTC CASSQGLAKGKTQYF NA TRBJ2-5 TRBV3-1/TRBV3-2 TRBD2
TGTGCCAGCAGCTTAAGGGCAGGGGGTAACTATGGCTACACCTTC CASSLRAGGNYGYTF NA TRBJ1-2 TRBV11-2 TRBD1
TGTGCCAGCAGTTTTTCCGGGACAGTGAACACTGAAGCTTTCTTT CASSFSGTVNTEAFF NA TRBJ1-1 TRBV27 TRBD1
TGTGCCAGTAATTCCCTCCAGACTAGCGGGGGCCCCGGGGTCGACATTCAGTACTTC CASNSLQTSGGPGVDIQYF NA TRBJ2-4 TRBV19 TRBD2
TGTGCCAGCAGCTCCTCCGGGACAGGGAGGGACGAGCAGTACTTC CASSSSGTGRDEQYF NA TRBJ2-7 TRBV5-5 TRBD1
TGTGCCAGCAGCCCAGGAGGTCACAACACTGAAGCTTTCTTT CASSPGGHNTEAFF NA TRBJ1-1 TRBV11-1 NA
TGTGCCACCAGCAGGTCGGGGGTTTCCTACAATGAGCAGTTCTTC CATSRSGVSYNEQFF NA TRBJ2-1 TRBV15 NA
TGTGCCAGCAGCTCCCAAGACCTACCGGGAAACTATGGCTACACCTTC CASSSQDLPGNYGYTF NA TRBJ1-2 TRBV7-9 NA
TGTGCCAGCAGCATCCAGACAGGGGTAGCTTTCTTT CASSIQTGVAFF NA TRBJ1-1 TRBV7-9 TRBD1
TGTGCCAGCAGCGGGACAGACCGAGAGTTCTACACCTTC CASSGTDREFYTF NA TRBJ1-2 TRBV7-9 TRBD1
TGCGCCAGCAGCCCAGACAGGGCCACTGAAGCTTTCTTT CASSPDRATEAFF NA TRBJ1-1 TRBV5-1 TRBD1
TGTGCCAGCTCACAGGGGGCCTACGAGCAGTACTTC CASSQGAYEQYF NA TRBJ2-7 TRBV7-6 TRBD1
TGTGCCAGCAGCTGGTCGACTAGGGCGGACAATGAGCAGTTCTTC CASSWSTRADNEQFF once TRBJ2-1 TRBV4-2 NA
TGTGCCAGCTCCCCAGGGAACTATGGCTACACCTTC CASSPGNYGYTF NA TRBJ1-2 TRBV11-2 NA
TGTGCCAGCAGCTTGCGATTCCCCAGGACTAGCCCTCGAAATGAGCAGTTCTTC CASSLRFPRTSPRNEQFF NA TRBJ2-1 TRBV7-2 TRBD2
TGTGCCAGCAGGTCCTCATGGGCACGCAGGGAGACCCAGTACTTC CASRSSWARRETQYF NA TRBJ2-5 TRBV6-5 NA
TGTGCCTGGAGTGTCTACGGGATTCCTCTCCCCTATGGCTACACCTTC CAWSVYGIPLPYGYTF NA TRBJ1-2 TRBV30 NA
TGTGCCAGTAGGGAGGGGACCGGGGACAGTTATTACAATGAGCAGTTCTTC CASREGTGDSYYNEQFF once TRBJ2-1 TRBV19 NA
TGTGCCAGCAGCTTAGGTATCTCGGCTAGCGACCACGAGCAGTACTTC CASSLGISASDHEQYF NA TRBJ2-7 TRBV7-9 NA